The present T cell receptor (beta chain) was sequenced within a study of beta chain bispecific antibodies for T cell cancers. At the level of the study: HPB-ALL carried surface TRBV5-5, while Jurkat carried TRBV12-3.

TCRdb ran MiXCR on the 5' RACE reads and lists one entry per CDR3 protein. Seen here are tens of thousands of distinct CDR3 sequences, under 3% observed once, and the top ten hold roughly 29%. This clonotype was picked up many times. The antigen is unknown. T cells were expanded from blood mononuclear cells for 3 to 4 days with anti-CD3 OKT3 or CD3/CD28 beads. V was pared by 5 bases and J by 4 bases, with 7 bases of the junction left unmatched. Germline loops: CDR1 SEHNR, CDR2 FQNEAQ (reference sequence). The length of the CDR3 is 14 residues. The study, taken as a whole, reports: The leukemia cells, rather than normal T cells, gave most of the targeted TRBV signal.

This clonotype originated in a human donor in good health. Some clones in this sample may be carry-over from other donors' samples. V and J are TRBV7-9 and TRBJ1-2; 7 bases are a match to TRBD1. The sample was healthy donor T cells cultured with leukemia cells. This CDR3 reads CASSRDSSSYGYTF. CDR3 bases: TGTGCCAGCAGCCGGGACAGCAGTAGCTATGGCTACACCTTC.